A selection of T cell receptor beta chains follows, all from one sample in a study of blood T cell repertoires in COVID-19. Method: immunoSEQ multiplex PCR; TCRdb's copy keeps in-frame clones and lacks some. Of approximately 270,000 clones in the sample, about 86% were seen once. Sequencing used peripheral blood. All receptors derive from a man older than 75 with acute or convalescent COVID-19. The CDR3 runs from the conserved cysteine through the conserved F or W. Fields, in order: D gene, V gene, J gene, clone size, CDR3 protein, CDR3 DNA. The D gene is left open where the match is weak. A clone size is listed for some rows: how often the clone was seen (once, few, many), or a class if it is expanded.

D: TRBD1
V: TRBV19
J: TRBJ1-4
size: .
CDR3: CASSGTGTWAEKLFF
DNA: TGTGCCAGTTCCGGGACAGGGACATGGGCTGAAAAACTGTTTTTT

D: .
V: TRBV9
J: TRBJ1-5
size: few
CDR3: CASSRDFNQPQHF
DNA: TGTGCCAGCAGCCGGGACTTTAATCAGCCCCAGCATTTT

D: .
V: TRBV24-1
J: TRBJ2-2
size: .
CDR3: CATKVMGGRAGELFF
DNA: TGTGCCACTAAGGTTATGGGGGGGCGAGCCGGGGAGCTGTTTTTT

D: .
V: TRBV6-5
J: TRBJ2-6
size: .
CDR3: CASTTNTGANVLTF
DNA: TGTGCCAGCACCACCAACACGGGGGCCAACGTCCTGACTTTC

D: .
V: TRBV15
J: TRBJ2-3
size: .
CDR3: CATSRDRTAGLTDTQYF
DNA: TGTGCCACCAGCAGAGATAGGACCGCAGGGCTCACAGATACGCAGTATTTT

D: TRBD1
V: TRBV19
J: TRBJ2-7
size: .
CDR3: CASSVPGQGTYEQYF
DNA: TGTGCCAGTAGTGTTCCGGGACAGGGGACCTACGAGCAGTACTTC

D: .
V: TRBV6-5
J: TRBJ1-2
size: .
CDR3: CASSNSREGYGYTF
DNA: TGTGCCAGCAGTAACTCCCGGGAGGGCTATGGCTACACCTTC

D: TRBD1
V: TRBV6-1
J: TRBJ1-6
size: .
CDR3: CASSDGDRGSSPLHF
DNA: TGTGCCAGCAGTGACGGGGACAGGGGAAGCTCACCCCTCCACTTT

D: TRBD1
V: TRBV19
J: TRBJ1-5
size: .
CDR3: CASRDRAIQPQHF
DNA: TGTGCCAGTCGCGACAGGGCGATTCAGCCCCAGCATTTT

D: TRBD1
V: TRBV25-1
J: TRBJ2-2
size: once
CDR3: CASAGLRTGASGELFF
DNA: TGTGCCAGCGCAGGCCTTAGGACAGGGGCCAGCGGGGAGCTGTTTTTT

D: .
V: TRBV12-5
J: TRBJ1-3
size: .
CDR3: CASGLVPGTRSGNTIYF
DNA: TGTGCTAGTGGTTTGGTACCAGGAACCCGCTCTGGAAACACCATATATTTT

D: TRBD1
V: TRBV28
J: TRBJ2-7
size: .
CDR3: CASQGQYEQYF
DNA: TGTGCCAGCCAGGGACAGTACGAGCAGTACTTC

D: TRBD1
V: TRBV28
J: TRBJ1-6
size: .
CDR3: CASSLQGQYNSPLHF
DNA: TGTGCCAGCAGTCTACAGGGGCAGTATAATTCACCCCTCCACTTT

D: .
V: TRBV7-9
J: TRBJ1-6
size: .
CDR3: CASSRATGTGSPLHF
DNA: TGTGCCAGCAGCCGGGCTACAGGGACCGGTTCACCCCTCCACTTT

D: .
V: TRBV7-9
J: TRBJ2-3
size: .
CDR3: CASTSSADTQYF
DNA: TGTGCCAGCACCTCCTCAGCGGATACGCAGTATTTT

D: TRBD1
V: TRBV9
J: TRBJ1-4
size: .
CDR3: CASSASPGGWLTNEKLFF
DNA: TGTGCCAGCAGCGCCAGTCCAGGGGGCTGGCTGACTAATGAAAAACTGTTTTTT